This T cell receptor (beta chain) came from a study of OX40 agonist ivuxolimab in advanced cancers. Study summary: There were three patients with partial responses, one having hepatocellular carcinoma and two cutaneous melanoma.

Generated by immunoSEQ multiplex PCR, the TCRdb table keeps only in-frame clones and is missing some. The repertoire holds tens of thousands of clones, with more than 75% as singletons. Per the germline V gene, CDR1 is MNHEY and CDR2 is SMNVEV (reference sequence). Trimming took 5 bases from V and 1 from J, leaving 4 bases between them. CDR3 length: 12 residues. This sequence was found in an adult with an advanced solid tumor such as melanoma, head and neck, liver or kidney cancer. The rearrangement joins TRBV27 to TRBJ2-3; no definite D call. This specimen consisted of CD4+ or CD8+ T cells sorted from blood, obtained in a trial of the OX40 agonist ivuxolimab. CDR3 sequence reads: CASSQGTDTQYF. CDR3 sequence (DNA): TGTGCCAGCAGTCAAGGCACAGATACGCAGTATTTT.